A selection of T cell receptor beta chains follows, all from one sample in a study of blood T cell repertoires in COVID-19. Clones were read by immunoSEQ multiplex PCR, and TCRdb kept only the in-frame ones, dropping some. The sample carries about 120,000 clones, about 92% recorded once. The sample comprised peripheral blood. These receptors all stem from a man between 60 and 75 years old with COVID-19, enrolled during active disease. Both conserved end residues are part of each CDR3. D genes are given only for firm matches. For some rows the clone size is stated as once, few or many, or as a class when expanded; others skip it.

>once|.|TRBJ1-1|TRBV6-1
CASSESLQGNTEAFF
TGTGCCAGCAGTGAAAGCTTACAGGGGAACACTGAAGCTTTCTTT
>.|.|TRBJ2-3|TRBV6-5
CASSYSRGTDTQYF
TGTGCCAGCAGTTACTCCAGGGGCACAGATACGCAGTATTTT
>.|.|TRBJ1-1|TRBV4-2
CASSLFIQGRTEAFF
TGTGCCAGCAGCCTATTCATTCAGGGAAGAACTGAAGCTTTCTTT
>.|TRBD1|TRBJ2-2|TRBV5-1
CASSLAPTGRVGGELFF
TGCGCCAGCAGCTTGGCCCCGACAGGGAGAGTAGGCGGGGAGCTGTTTTTT
>.|TRBD1|TRBJ1-1|TRBV18
CASSPRDRVRTEAFF
TGTGCCAGCTCACCTCGGGACAGGGTCCGAACTGAAGCTTTCTTT
>.|.|TRBJ1-4|TRBV5-1
CASSFGVGNEKLFF
TGCGCCAGCAGCTTCGGGGTGGGCAATGAAAAACTGTTTTTT
>.|.|TRBJ2-6|TRBV3-1/TRBV3-2
CASSPTVTYSGANVLTF
TGTGCCAGCAGCCCCACCGTTACCTACTCTGGGGCCAACGTCCTGACTTTC
>.|TRBD2|TRBJ2-1|TRBV5-1
CASSFTSGRRGYNEQFF
TGCGCCAGCAGCTTTACTAGCGGAAGGCGGGGCTACAATGAGCAGTTCTTC
>.|TRBD2|TRBJ2-2|TRBV19
CASTVYSSGRADTGELFF
TGTGCCAGTACCGTGTACAGTAGCGGGAGGGCGGACACCGGGGAGCTGTTTTTT
>.|.|TRBJ2-7|TRBV2
CASRPEEGLYEQYF
TGTGCCAGCAGACCCGAAGAGGGATTATACGAGCAGTACTTC
>.|.|TRBJ2-1|TRBV3-1/TRBV3-2
CASSHLSGNPYNEQFF
TGTGCCAGCAGCCACCTTAGCGGTAACCCCTACAATGAGCAGTTCTTC
>.|.|TRBJ2-7|TRBV27
CASIAGGSYEQYF
TGTGCCAGCATCGCCGGGGGCTCCTACGAGCAGTACTTC
>.|TRBD1|TRBJ2-7|TRBV6-5
CASSPTGGEYEQYF
TGTGCCAGCAGTCCCACAGGGGGCGAATACGAGCAGTACTTC
>.|.|TRBJ2-7|TRBV10-1
CASSEARGAIYEQYF
TGCGCCAGCAGTGAGGCGCGCGGGGCGATCTACGAGCAGTACTTC
>.|TRBD2|TRBJ2-3|TRBV6-2/TRBV6-3
CASTPGLAGVDTQYF
TGTGCCAGCACCCCGGGACTAGCGGGAGTAGATACGCAGTATTTT
>.|.|TRBJ2-2|TRBV5-1
CASSLAGYGELFF
TGCGCCAGCAGCTTGGCAGGTTACGGGGAGCTGTTTTTT
>.|.|TRBJ1-1|TRBV15
CATSTTVNTEAFF
TGTGCCACCAGCACAACGGTGAACACTGAAGCTTTCTTT
>.|.|TRBJ1-2|TRBV3-1/TRBV3-2
CASSQPSGGYGYTF
TGTGCCAGCAGCCAACCGTCAGGAGGCTATGGCTACACCTTC
>.|.|TRBJ2-5|TRBV24-1
CATSDLRTGAGETQYF
TGTGCCACCAGTGATTTGCGAACAGGGGCGGGGGAGACCCAGTACTTC
>few|.|TRBJ2-7|TRBV7-8
CASSPRMSEQYF
TGTGCCAGCAGCCCCCGTATGAGCGAGCAGTACTTC
>.|TRBD1|TRBJ2-1|TRBV3-1/TRBV3-2
CASSQEDTGATNNEQFF
TGTGCCAGCAGCCAAGAGGACACAGGGGCCACGAACAATGAGCAGTTCTTC
>.|.|TRBJ2-1|TRBV2
CASSESQGLALDNEQFF
TGTGCCAGCAGTGAAAGCCAAGGACTGGCACTCGACAATGAGCAGTTCTTC
>.|TRBD2|TRBJ2-7|TRBV7-2
CASSLTSGTSGTPSYEQYF
TGTGCCAGCAGCTTAACCTCCGGGACTAGCGGGACGCCTTCCTACGAGCAGTACTTC
>.|.|TRBJ1-2|TRBV18
CASSPPGNYGYTF
TGTGCCAGCTCACCACCCGGGAACTATGGCTACACCTTC
>.|TRBD1|TRBJ1-3|TRBV10-2
CASSHRTGAPNTIYF
TGCGCCAGCAGTCACCGGACAGGGGCCCCAAACACCATATATTTT
>.|.|TRBJ2-1|TRBV11-3
CASSLLADNEQFF
TGTGCCAGCAGCTTGTTAGCGGACAATGAGCAGTTCTTC
>.|.|TRBJ2-1|TRBV19
CASMGRGRNEQFF
TGTGCCAGTATGGGCAGGGGGAGGAATGAGCAGTTCTTC
>.|.|TRBJ2-2|TRBV11-3
CASSLDRLDPNTGELFF
TGTGCCAGCAGCTTAGATCGACTAGACCCGAACACCGGGGAGCTGTTTTTT
>.|TRBD2|TRBJ2-1|TRBV11-3
CASSLDRSSGHYNEQFF
TGTGCCAGCAGCTTAGATCGTAGTAGCGGGCACTACAATGAGCAGTTCTTC
>.|TRBD2|TRBJ2-1|TRBV12-3/TRBV12-4
CASTYSGISEQFF
TGTGCCAGCACCTACAGCGGGATCAGTGAGCAGTTCTTC
>once|.|TRBJ2-5|TRBV12-3/TRBV12-4
CASSFRDQETQYF
TGTGCCAGCAGTTTCAGGGACCAAGAGACCCAGTACTTC
>.|TRBD1|TRBJ1-2|TRBV25-1
CASQLTGGRGYTF
TGTGCCAGCCAGTTGACAGGGGGCCGAGGCTACACCTTC
>.|TRBD1|TRBJ2-2|TRBV7-9
CASSQLDRVVTGELFF
TGTGCCAGCAGTCAGCTAGACAGGGTGGTCACCGGGGAGCTGTTTTTT
>.|TRBD1|TRBJ2-7|TRBV9
CASSVAVDRDYEQYF
TGTGCCAGCAGCGTTGCCGTGGACAGGGACTACGAGCAGTACTTC
>.|.|TRBJ1-2|TRBV19
CASKSGPNYGYTF
TGTGCCAGTAAAAGCGGTCCTAACTATGGCTACACCTTC
>.|.|TRBJ1-6|TRBV2
CASSGTVNSPLHF
TGTGCCAGCAGTGGGACAGTTAATTCACCCCTCCACTTT
>.|TRBD1|TRBJ1-4|TRBV19
CASSRPATGTDLEKLFF
TGTGCCAGTAGTAGGCCAGCCACCGGGACAGATCTAGAAAAACTGTTTTTT
>.|TRBD2|TRBJ2-2|TRBV9
CASSPRLAGATGELFF
TGTGCCAGCAGCCCAAGACTAGCGGGAGCCACCGGGGAGCTGTTTTTT
>.|TRBD1|TRBJ2-5|TRBV24-1
CATSETGTLQETQYF
TGTGCCACCAGTGAGACAGGGACCCTGCAAGAGACCCAGTACTTC
>.|TRBD2|TRBJ2-2|TRBV9
CARSGEEGRGDTGELFF
TGTGCCCGCAGCGGGGAGGAGGGGAGGGGAGACACCGGGGAGCTGTTTTTT
>.|TRBD2|TRBJ2-1|TRBV12-5
CASGLGTSGNHNEQFF
TGTGCTAGTGGTTTGGGGACTAGCGGGAACCACAATGAGCAGTTCTTC
>.|.|TRBJ1-2|TRBV28
CASSIQGQALYGYTF
TGTGCCAGCAGTATCCAGGGGCAGGCCCTCTATGGCTACACCTTC
>.|.|TRBJ2-6|TRBV5-5
CASSFGVSGANVLTF
TGTGCCAGCAGCTTCGGGGTATCTGGGGCCAACGTCCTGACTTTC
>.|.|TRBJ2-1|TRBV5-6
CASSLASNEQFF
TGTGCCAGCAGCTTGGCCAGCAATGAGCAGTTCTTC
>.|.|TRBJ1-1|TRBV6-5
CASSYLVTGTEAFF
TGTGCCAGCAGTTACCTCGTTACAGGGACTGAAGCTTTCTTT
>few|.|TRBJ2-7|TRBV6-1
CASSEGQPYEQYF
TGTGCCAGCAGTGAAGGACAGCCCTACGAGCAGTACTTC
>.|TRBD1|TRBJ1-2|TRBV2
CASSILRGPNYGYTF
TGTGCCAGCAGTATCCTCAGGGGGCCTAACTATGGCTACACCTTC
>.|.|TRBJ2-7|TRBV5-1
CASSLGAETIYEQYF
TGCGCCAGCAGCTTGGGGGCAGAAACCATCTACGAGCAGTACTTC
>once|TRBD1|TRBJ1-4|TRBV7-2
CASSSGTVNEKLFF
TGTGCCAGCAGCTCCGGGACAGTTAATGAAAAACTGTTTTTT
>.|.|TRBJ1-4|TRBV6-5
CASSYSDRGHEKLFF
TGTGCCAGCAGTTACTCGGACAGAGGCCATGAAAAACTGTTTTTT
>.|.|TRBJ2-1|TRBV21-1
CASSKVVGTLPAYNEQFF
TGTGCCAGCAGCAAAGTTGTGGGGACACTACCAGCCTACAATGAGCAGTTCTTC
>.|.|TRBJ2-3|TRBV9
CASSVAEPTDTQYF
TGTGCCAGCAGCGTAGCGGAGCCCACAGATACGCAGTATTTT
>.|TRBD1|TRBJ2-2|TRBV10-3
CAISRQGSSTGELFF
TGTGCCATCAGCCGACAGGGGAGCAGTACCGGGGAGCTGTTTTTT
>.|.|TRBJ1-2|TRBV7-3
CASSLTVSGVGNGYTF
TGTGCCAGCAGCTTAACAGTCTCGGGGGTGGGAAATGGCTACACCTTC
>.|TRBD1|TRBJ1-4|TRBV7-2
CASSFDRDRVEKLFF
TGTGCCAGCAGCTTTGACCGGGACAGGGTTGAAAAACTGTTTTTT